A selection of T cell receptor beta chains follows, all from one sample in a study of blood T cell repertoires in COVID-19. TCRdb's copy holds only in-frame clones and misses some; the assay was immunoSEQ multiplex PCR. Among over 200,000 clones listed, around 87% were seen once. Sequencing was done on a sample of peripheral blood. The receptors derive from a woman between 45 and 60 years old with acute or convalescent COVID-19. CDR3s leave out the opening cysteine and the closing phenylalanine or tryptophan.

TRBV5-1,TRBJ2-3,ASTRQGGTDTQY
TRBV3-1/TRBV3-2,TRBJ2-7,ASSQSSGMGAYEQY
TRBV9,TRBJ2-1,ASSVSSGANNEQF
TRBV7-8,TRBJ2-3,ASSSTGLAGGSTDTQY
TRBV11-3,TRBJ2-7,ASSLDTGYEQY
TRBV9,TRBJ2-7,ASSPGLAGAQY
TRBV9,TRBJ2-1,ASSARQRGSSYNEQF
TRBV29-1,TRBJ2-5,SVWTGKETQY
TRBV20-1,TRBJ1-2,SAGSEYGYT
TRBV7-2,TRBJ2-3,ASSLMTGEADTQY
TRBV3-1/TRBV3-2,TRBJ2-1,ASSQGGTGGNEQF
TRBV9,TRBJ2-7,ASSHSNSGGTYEQY
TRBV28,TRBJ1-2,ASSLYQGDGYT
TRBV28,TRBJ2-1,ASSPGLAETYNEQF
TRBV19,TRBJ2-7,ASSIGTGGHEQY
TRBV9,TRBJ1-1,ASSVGGRGANTEAF
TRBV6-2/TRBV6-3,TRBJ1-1,ASSRTPQGAVEAF
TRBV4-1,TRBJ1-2,ASSRERRANYGYT
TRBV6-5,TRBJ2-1,ASAHEYPSGNEQF
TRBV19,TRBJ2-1,ASSIAGGLASSYNEQF
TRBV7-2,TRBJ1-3,ASSLESYSGNTIY
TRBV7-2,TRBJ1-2,ASSLADRWNYGYT